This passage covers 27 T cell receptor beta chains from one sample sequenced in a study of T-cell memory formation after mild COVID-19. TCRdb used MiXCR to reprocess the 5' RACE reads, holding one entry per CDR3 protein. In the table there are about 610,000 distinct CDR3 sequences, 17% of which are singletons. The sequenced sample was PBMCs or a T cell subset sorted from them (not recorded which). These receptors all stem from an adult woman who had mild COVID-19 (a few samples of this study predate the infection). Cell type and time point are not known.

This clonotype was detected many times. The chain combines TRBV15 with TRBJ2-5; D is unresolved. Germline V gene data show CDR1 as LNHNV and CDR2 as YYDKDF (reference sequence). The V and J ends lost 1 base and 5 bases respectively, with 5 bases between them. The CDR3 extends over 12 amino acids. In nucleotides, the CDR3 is TGTGCCACCAGCAGAGTGGGGGAGACCCAGTACTTC. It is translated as CATSRVGETQYF.

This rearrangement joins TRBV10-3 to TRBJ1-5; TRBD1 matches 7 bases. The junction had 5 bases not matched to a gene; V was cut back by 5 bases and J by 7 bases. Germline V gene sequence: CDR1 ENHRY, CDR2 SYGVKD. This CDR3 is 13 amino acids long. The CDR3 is CAISRQGLQPQHF. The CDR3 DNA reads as TGTGCCATCAGTCGACAGGGCTTGCAGCCCCAGCATTTT.

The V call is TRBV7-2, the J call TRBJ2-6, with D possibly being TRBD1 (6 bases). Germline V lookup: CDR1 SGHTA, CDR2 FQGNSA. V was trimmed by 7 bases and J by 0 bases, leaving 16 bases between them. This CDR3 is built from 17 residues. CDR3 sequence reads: CASTKTGAGSGANVLTF. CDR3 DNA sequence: TGTGCCAGCACCAAGACAGGAGCAGGCTCTGGGGCCAACGTCCTGACTTTC. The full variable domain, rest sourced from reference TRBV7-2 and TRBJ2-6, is GAGVSQSPSNKVTEKGKDVELRCDPISGHTALYWYRQSLGQGLEFLIYFQGNSAPDKSGLPSDRFSAERTGGSVSTLTIQRTQQEDSAVYLCASTKTGAGSGANVLTFGAGSRLTVL.

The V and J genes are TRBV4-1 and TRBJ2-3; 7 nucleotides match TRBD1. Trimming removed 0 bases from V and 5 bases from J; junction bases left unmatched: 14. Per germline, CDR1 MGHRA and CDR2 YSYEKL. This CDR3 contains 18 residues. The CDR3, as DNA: TGCGCCAGCAGCCAAGATGAGGCGAGGGGGCCCCCGGGAGATACGCAGTATTTT. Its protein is CASSQDEARGPPGDTQYF.

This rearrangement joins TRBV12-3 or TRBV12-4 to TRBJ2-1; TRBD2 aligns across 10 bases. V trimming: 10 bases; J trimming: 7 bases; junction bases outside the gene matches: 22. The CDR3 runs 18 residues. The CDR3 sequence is CAILPPPGKSGRGNEQFF. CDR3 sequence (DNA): TGTGCCATCCTACCTCCGCCGGGGAAGAGCGGGAGGGGAAATGAGCAGTTCTTC.

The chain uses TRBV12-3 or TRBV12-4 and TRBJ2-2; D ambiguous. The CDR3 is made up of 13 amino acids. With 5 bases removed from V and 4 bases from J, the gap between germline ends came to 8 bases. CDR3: CASSPRATGELFF. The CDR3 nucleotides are TGTGCCAGCAGTCCACGGGCCACCGGGGAGCTGTTTTTT.

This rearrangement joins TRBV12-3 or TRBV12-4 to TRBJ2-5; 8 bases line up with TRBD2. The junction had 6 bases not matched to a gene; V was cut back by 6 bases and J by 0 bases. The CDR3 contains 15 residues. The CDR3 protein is CASRKAGAYQETQYF. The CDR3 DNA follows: TGTGCCAGCAGGAAAGCGGGGGCTTACCAAGAGACCCAGTACTTC.

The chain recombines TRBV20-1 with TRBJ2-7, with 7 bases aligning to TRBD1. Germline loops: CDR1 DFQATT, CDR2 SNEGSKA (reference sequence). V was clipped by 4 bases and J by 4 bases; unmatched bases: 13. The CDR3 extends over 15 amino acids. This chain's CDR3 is CSATDPGQSSYEQYF. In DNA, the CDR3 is TGCAGTGCTACGGACCCGGGACAGAGTTCTTACGAGCAGTACTTC.

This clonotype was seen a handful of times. The CDR3 loop reads CSAPPRGDSYEQYF. The CDR3 DNA follows: TGCAGTGCCCCCCCGAGGGGGGACTCCTACGAGCAGTACTTC. The J gene is TRBJ2-7, the V gene TRBV20-1; D is tentatively TRBD1 or TRBD2 (6 bases each). Trimming removed 6 bases at V and 0 bases at J, with 15 bases between. This CDR3 comprises 14 residues. The germline gives CDR1 DFQATT, CDR2 SNEGSKA (reference sequence).

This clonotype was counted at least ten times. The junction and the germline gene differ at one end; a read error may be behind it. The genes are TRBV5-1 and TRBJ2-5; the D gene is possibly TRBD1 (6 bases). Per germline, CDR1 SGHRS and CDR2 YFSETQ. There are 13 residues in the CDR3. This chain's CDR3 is CASSLRGQETQYF. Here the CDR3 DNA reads TGTGCCAGCAGCTTAAGGGGGCAAGAGACCCAGTACTTC.

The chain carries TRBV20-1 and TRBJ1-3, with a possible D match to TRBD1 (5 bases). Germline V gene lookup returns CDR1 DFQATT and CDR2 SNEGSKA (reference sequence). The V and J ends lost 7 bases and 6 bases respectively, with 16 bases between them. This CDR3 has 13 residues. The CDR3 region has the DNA TGCAGTGTAAAGCCAGGGAGGGAAAACACCATATATTTT. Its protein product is CSVKPGRENTIYF.

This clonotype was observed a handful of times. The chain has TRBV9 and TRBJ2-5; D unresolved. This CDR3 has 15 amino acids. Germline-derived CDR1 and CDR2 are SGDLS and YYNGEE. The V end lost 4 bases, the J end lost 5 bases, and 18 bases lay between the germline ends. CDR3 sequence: CASSPYPALGETQYF. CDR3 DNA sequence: TGTGCCAGCAGCCCCTATCCCGCCCTGGGCGAGACCCAGTACTTC. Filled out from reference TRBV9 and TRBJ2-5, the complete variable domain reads DSGVTQTPKHLITATGQRVTLRCSPRSGDLSVYWYQQSLDQGLQFLIQYYNGEERAKGNILERFSAQQFPDLHSELNLSSLELGDSALYFCASSPYPALGETQYFGPGTRLLVL.

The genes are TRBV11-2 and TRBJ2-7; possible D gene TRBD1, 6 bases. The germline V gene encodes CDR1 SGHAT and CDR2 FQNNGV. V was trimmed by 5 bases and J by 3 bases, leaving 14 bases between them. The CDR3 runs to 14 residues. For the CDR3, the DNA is TGTGCCAGCAGCACCCCAACAGGGAACTACGAGCAGTACTTC. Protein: CASSTPTGNYEQYF.

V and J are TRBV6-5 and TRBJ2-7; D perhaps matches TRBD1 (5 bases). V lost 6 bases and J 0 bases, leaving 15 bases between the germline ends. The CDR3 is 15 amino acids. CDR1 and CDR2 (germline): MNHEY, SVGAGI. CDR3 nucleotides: TGTGCCAGCAGCCTGACAGTGATTAGCTCCTACGAGCAGTACTTC. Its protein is CASSLTVISSYEQYF.

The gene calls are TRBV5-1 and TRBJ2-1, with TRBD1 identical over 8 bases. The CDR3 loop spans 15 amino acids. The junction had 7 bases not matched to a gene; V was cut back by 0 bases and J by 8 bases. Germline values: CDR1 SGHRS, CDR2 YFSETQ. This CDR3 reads CASSLAARGLDEQFF. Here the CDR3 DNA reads TGCGCCAGCAGCTTGGCGGCCAGGGGGCTCGATGAGCAGTTCTTC.

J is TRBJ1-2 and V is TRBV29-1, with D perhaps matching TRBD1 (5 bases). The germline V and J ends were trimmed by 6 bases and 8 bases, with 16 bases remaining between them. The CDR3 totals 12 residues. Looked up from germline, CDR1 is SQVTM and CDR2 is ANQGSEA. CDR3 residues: CSVETDQGGYTF. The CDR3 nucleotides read TGCAGCGTAGAAACGGACCAGGGAGGCTACACCTTC. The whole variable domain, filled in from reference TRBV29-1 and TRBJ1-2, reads SAVISQKPSRDICQRGTSLTIQCQVDSQVTMMFWYRQQPGQSLTLIATANQGSEATYESGFVIDKFPISRPNLTFSTLTVSNMSPEDSSIYLCSVETDQGGYTFGSGTRLTVV.

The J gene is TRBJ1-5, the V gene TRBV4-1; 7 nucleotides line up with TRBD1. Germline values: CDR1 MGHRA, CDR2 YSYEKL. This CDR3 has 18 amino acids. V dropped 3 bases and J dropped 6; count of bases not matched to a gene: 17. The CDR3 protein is CASSHDPRTGNPRQPQHF. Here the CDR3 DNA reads TGCGCCAGCAGCCATGATCCCCGGACAGGTAACCCTCGTCAGCCCCAGCATTTT.

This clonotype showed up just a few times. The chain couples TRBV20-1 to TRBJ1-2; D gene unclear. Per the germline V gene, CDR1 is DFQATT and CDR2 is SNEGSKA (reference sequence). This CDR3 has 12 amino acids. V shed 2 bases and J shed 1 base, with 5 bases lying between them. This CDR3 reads CSARFGNYGYTF. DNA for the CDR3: TGCAGTGCTAGATTCGGTAACTATGGCTACACCTTC.

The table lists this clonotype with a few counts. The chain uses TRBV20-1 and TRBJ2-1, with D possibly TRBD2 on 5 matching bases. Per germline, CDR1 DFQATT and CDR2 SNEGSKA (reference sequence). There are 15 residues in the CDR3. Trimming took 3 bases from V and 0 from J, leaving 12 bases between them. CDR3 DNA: TGCAGTGCTAGGTATCCCCGGGGCTCCTACAATGAGCAGTTCTTC. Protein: CSARYPRGSYNEQFF.

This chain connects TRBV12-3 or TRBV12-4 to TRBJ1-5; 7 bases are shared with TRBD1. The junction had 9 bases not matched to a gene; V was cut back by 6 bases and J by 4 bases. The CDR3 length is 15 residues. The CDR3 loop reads CASSLAVDRNQPQHF. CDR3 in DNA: TGTGCCAGCAGCTTGGCCGTGGACAGGAATCAGCCCCAGCATTTT.

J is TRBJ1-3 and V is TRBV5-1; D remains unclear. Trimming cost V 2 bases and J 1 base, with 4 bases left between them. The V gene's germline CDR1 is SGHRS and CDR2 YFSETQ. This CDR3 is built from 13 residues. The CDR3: CASSFGSGNTIYF. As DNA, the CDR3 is TGCGCCAGCAGCTTCGGGTCTGGAAACACCATATATTTT.

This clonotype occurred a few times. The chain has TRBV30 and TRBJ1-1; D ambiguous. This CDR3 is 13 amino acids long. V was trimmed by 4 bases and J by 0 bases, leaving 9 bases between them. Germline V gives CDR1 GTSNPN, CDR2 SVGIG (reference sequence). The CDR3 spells CAWTRKMNTEAFF. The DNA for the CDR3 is TGTGCCTGGACCCGAAAAATGAACACTGAAGCTTTCTTT.

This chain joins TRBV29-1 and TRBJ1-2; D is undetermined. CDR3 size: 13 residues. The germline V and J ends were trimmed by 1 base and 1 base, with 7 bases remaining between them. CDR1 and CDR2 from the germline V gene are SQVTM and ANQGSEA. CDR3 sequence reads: CSVEGPGNYGYTF. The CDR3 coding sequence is TGCAGCGTTGAAGGGCCGGGTAACTATGGCTACACCTTC.

The CDR3 sequence is CASSPLRGGLFAYEQYF. In DNA, the CDR3 is TGTGCCAGCTCACCACTAAGAGGGGGGCTGTTCGCCTACGAGCAGTACTTC. V usage is TRBV18 and J usage is TRBJ2-7; D might be TRBD1 or TRBD2, each matching 6 bases. Trimming removed 1 base from V and 2 bases from J, with 18 bases in between. The V gene's germline CDR1 is KGHSH and CDR2 LQKENI. The CDR3 runs 17 residues.

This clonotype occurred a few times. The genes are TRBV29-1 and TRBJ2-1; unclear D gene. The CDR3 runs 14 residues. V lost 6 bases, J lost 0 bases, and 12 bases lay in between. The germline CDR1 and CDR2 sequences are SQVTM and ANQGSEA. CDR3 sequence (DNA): TGCAGCGTGGCGGACGGCCTCTCCTACAATGAGCAGTTCTTC. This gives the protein CSVADGLSYNEQFF.

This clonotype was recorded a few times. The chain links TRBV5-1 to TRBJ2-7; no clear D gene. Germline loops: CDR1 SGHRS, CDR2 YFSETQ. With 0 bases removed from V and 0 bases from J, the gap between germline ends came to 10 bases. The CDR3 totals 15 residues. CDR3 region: CASSLDSDLSYEQYF. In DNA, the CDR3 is TGCGCCAGCAGCTTGGACAGCGACCTCTCCTACGAGCAGTACTTC. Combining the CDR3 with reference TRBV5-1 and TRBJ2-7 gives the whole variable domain KAGVTQTPRYLIKTRGQQVTLSCSPISGHRSVSWYQQTPGQGLQFLFEYFSETQRNKGNFPGRFSGRQFSNSRSEMNVSTLELGDSALYLCASSLDSDLSYEQYFGPGTRLTVT.

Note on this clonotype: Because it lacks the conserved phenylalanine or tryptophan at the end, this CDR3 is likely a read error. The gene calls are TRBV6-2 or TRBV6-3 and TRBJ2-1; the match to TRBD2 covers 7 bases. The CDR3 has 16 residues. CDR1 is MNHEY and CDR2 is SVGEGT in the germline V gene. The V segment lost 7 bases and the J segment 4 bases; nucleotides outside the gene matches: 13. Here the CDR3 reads CASTWGGGHWYNEQFL. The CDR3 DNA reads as TGTGCCAGCACCTGGGGCGGGGGTCACTGGTACAATGAGCAGTTCTTA.